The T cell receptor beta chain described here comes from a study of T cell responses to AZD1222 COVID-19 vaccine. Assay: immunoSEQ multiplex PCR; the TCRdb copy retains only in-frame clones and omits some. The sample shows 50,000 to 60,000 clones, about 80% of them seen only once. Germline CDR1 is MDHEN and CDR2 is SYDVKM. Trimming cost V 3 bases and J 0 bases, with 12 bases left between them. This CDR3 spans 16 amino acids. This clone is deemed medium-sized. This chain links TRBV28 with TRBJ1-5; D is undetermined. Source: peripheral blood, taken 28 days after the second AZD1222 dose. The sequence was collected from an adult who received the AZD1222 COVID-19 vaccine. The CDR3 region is CASSLFPGYSNQPQHF. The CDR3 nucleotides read TGTGCCAGCAGTTTGTTCCCAGGCTATAGCAATCAGCCCCAGCATTTT.